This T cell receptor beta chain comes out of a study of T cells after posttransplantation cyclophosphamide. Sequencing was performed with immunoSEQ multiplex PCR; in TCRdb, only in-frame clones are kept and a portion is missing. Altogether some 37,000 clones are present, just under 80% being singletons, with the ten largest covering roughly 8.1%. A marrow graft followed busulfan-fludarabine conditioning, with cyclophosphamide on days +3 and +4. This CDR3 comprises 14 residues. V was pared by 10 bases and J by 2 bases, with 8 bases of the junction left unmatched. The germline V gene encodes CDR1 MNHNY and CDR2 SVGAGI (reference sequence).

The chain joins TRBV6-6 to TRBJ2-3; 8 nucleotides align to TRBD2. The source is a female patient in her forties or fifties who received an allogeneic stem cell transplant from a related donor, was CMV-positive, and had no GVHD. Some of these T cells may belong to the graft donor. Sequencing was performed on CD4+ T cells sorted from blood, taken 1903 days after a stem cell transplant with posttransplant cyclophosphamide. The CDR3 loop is CATSRSGVTDTQYF. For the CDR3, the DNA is TGTGCCACCTCGCGTAGCGGGGTCACAGATACGCAGTATTTT.